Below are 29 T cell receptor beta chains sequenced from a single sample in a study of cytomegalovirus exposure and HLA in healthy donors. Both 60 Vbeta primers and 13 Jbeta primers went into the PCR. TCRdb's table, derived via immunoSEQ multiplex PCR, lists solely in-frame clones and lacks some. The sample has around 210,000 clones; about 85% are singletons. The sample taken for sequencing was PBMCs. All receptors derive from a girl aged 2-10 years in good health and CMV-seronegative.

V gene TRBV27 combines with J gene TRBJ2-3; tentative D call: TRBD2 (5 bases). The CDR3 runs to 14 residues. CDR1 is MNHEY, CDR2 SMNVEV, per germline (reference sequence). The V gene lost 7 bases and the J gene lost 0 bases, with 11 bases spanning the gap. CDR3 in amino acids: CASTAGLSTDTQYF. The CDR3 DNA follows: TGTGCCAGCACGGCGGGCTTAAGCACAGATACGCAGTATTTT.

The CDR3 DNA is TGTGCCAGCAGCTTAGAGACACCTTCCTACGAGCAGTACTTC. Its translation is CASSLETPSYEQYF. The chain links TRBV7-9 to TRBJ2-7; the D is unclear. Germline V gene data show CDR1 as SEHNR and CDR2 as FQNEAQ (reference sequence). V gave up 1 base and J gave up 1 base, with 8 bases separating them. This CDR3 region has 14 residues.

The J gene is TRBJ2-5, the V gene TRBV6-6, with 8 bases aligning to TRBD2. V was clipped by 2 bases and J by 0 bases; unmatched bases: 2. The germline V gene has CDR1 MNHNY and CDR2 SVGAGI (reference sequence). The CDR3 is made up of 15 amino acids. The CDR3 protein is CASSYKREYQETQYF. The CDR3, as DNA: TGTGCCAGCAGTTACAAGCGGGAGTACCAAGAGACCCAGTACTTC.

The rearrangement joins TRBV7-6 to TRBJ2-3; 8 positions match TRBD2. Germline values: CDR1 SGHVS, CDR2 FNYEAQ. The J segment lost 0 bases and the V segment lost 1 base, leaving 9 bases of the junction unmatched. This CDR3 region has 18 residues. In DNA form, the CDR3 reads TGTGCCAGCAGCTTAGTGCGGTGGGCTAGCGGGAGCACAGATACGCAGTATTTT. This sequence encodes CASSLVRWASGSTDTQYF.

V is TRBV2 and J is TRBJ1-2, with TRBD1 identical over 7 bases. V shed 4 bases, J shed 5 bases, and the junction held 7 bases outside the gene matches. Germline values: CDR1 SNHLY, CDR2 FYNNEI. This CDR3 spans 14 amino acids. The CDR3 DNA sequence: TGTGCCAGCAGTGTGCGGACAGGACCGTATGGCTACACCTTC. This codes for CASSVRTGPYGYTF.

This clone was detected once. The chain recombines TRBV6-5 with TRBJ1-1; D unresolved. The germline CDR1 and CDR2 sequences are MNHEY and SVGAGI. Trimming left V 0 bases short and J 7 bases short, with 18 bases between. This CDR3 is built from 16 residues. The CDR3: CASSYSKSGRAVEAFF. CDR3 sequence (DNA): TGTGCCAGCAGTTACTCGAAATCGGGAAGGGCTGTTGAAGCTTTCTTT.

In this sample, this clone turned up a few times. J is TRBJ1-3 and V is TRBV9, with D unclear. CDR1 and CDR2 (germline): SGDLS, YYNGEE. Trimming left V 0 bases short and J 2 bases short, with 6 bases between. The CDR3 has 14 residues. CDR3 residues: CASSVASPGNTIYF. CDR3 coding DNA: TGTGCCAGCAGCGTAGCTAGTCCTGGAAACACCATATATTTT.

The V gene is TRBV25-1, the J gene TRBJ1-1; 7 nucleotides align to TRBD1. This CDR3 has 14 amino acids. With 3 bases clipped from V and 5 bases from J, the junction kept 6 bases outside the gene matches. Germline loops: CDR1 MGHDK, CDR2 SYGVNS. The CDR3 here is CASSEGQRWTEAFF. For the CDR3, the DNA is TGTGCCAGCAGTGAGGGACAGAGATGGACTGAAGCTTTCTTT.

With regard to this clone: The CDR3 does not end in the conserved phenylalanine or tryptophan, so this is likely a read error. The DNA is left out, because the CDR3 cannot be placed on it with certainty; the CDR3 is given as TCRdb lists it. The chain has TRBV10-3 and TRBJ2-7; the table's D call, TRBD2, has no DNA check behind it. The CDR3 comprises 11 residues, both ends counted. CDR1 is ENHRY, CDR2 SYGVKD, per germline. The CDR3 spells CAISAGTSKAL.

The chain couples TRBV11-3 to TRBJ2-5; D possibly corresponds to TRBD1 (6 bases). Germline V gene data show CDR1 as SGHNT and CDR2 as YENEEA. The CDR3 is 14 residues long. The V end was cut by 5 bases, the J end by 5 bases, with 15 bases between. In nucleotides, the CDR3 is TGTGCCAGCAGCCAAGGGGACAACTCGGAGACCCAGTACTTC. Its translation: CASSQGDNSETQYF.

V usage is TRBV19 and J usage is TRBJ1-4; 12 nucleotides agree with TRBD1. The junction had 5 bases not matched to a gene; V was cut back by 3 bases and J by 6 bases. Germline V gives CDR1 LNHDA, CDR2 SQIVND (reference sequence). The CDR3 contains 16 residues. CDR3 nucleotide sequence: TGTGCCAGTAGTATCCGGGACAGGGGGCTGTATGAAAAACTGTTTTTT. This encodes CASSIRDRGLYEKLFF.

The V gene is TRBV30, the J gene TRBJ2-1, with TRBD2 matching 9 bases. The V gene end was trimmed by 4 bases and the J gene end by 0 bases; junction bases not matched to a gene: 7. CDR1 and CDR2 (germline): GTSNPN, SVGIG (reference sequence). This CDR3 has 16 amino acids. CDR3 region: CAWKKGGRASYNEQFF. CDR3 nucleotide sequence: TGTGCCTGGAAAAAGGGCGGGAGGGCCTCCTACAATGAGCAGTTCTTC.

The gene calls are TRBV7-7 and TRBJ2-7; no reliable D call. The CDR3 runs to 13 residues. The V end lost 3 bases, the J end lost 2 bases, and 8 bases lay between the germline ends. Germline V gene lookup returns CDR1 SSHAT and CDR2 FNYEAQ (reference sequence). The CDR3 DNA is TGTGCCAGCAGCTTTGGAGCCACCTACGAGCAGTACTTC. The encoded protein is CASSFGATYEQYF.

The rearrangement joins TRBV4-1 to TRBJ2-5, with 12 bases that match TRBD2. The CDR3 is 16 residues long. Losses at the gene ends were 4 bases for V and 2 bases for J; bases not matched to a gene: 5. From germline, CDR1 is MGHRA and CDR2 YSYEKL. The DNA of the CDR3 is TGCGCCAGCAGCCCTTTTACTAGCGGGGGGCAAGAGACCCAGTACTTC. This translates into CASSPFTSGGQETQYF.

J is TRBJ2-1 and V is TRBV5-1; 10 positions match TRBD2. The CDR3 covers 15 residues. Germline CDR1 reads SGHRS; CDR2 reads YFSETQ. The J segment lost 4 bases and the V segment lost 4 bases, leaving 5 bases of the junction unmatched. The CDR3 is CASSPGLAAYNEQFF. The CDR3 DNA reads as TGCGCCAGCAGCCCCGGACTAGCGGCTTACAATGAGCAGTTCTTC.

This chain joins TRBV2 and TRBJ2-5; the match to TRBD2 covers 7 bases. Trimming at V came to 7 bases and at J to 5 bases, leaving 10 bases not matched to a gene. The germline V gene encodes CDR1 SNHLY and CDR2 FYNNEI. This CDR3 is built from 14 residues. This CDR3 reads CASTESFGGETQYF. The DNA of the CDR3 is TGTGCCAGCACCGAGTCTTTCGGGGGGGAGACCCAGTACTTC.

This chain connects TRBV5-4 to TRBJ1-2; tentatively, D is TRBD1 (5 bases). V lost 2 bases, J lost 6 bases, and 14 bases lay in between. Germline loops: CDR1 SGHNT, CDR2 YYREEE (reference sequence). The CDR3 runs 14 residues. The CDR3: CASSFDGWGDGYTF. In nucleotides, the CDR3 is TGTGCCAGCAGCTTCGACGGCTGGGGGGATGGCTACACCTTC.

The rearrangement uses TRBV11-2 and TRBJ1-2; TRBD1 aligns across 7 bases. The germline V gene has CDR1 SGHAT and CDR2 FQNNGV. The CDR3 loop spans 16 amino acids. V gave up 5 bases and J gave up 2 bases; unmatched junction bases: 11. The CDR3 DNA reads TGTGCCAGCAGCGTTTCAGGGGGTCCCCTAAACTATGGCTACACCTTC. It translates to CASSVSGGPLNYGYTF.

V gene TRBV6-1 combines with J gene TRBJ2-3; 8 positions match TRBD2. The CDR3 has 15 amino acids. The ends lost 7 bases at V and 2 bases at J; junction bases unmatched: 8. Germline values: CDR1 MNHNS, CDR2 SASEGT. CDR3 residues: CASKVTSGTTDTQYF. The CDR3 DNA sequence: TGTGCCAGCAAGGTCACTAGCGGAACCACAGATACGCAGTATTTT.

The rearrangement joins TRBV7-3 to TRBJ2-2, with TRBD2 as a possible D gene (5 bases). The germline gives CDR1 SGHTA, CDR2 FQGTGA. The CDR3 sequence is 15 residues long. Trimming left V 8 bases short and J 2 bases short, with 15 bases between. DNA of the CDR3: TGTGCCAGCCGATCGACTACTCTAAACACCGGGGAGCTGTTTTTT. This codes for CASRSTTLNTGELFF.

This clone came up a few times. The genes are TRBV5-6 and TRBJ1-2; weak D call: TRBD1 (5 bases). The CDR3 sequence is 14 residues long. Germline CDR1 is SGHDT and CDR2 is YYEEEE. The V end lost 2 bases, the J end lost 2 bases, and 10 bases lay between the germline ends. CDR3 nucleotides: TGTGCCAGCAGCTTCCCAGGGCGAAACTATGGCTACACCTTC. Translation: CASSFPGRNYGYTF.

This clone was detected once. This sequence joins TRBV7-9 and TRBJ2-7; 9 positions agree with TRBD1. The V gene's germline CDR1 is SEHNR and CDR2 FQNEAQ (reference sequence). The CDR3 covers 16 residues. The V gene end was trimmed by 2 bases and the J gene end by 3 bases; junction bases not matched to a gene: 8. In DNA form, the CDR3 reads TGTGCCAGCAGCTTAAATCCTGGACAGGGGAACTACGAGCAGTACTTC. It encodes CASSLNPGQGNYEQYF.

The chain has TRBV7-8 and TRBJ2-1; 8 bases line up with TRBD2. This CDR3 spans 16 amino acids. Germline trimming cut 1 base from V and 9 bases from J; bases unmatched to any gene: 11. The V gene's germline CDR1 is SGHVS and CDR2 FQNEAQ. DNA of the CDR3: TGTGCCAGCAGCTTAGGACGCGCGGGGGGCAGTTTTGAGCAGTTCTTC. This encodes CASSLGRAGGSFEQFF.

The CDR3 DNA sequence: TGTGCCTGGAGCTCCTCGGGATCCCCCTACAATGAGCAGTTCTTC. Translated: CAWSSSGSPYNEQFF. The gene calls are TRBV30 and TRBJ2-1; the D gene is possibly TRBD2 (5 bases). Germline values: CDR1 GTSNPN, CDR2 SVGIG (reference sequence). Deletions cut 3 bases from V and 2 bases from J, with 14 bases between. The CDR3 has 15 residues.

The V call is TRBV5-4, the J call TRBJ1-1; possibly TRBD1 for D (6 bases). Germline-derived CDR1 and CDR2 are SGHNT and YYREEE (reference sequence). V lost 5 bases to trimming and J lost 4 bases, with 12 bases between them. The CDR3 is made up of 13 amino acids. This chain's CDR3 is CASSHRAVTEAFF. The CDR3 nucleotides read TGTGCCAGCAGTCACAGGGCGGTCACTGAAGCTTTCTTT.

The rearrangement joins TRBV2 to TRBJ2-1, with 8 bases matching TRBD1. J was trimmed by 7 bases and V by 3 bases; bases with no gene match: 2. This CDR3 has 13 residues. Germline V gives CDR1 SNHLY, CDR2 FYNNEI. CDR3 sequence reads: CASSDRGQNEQFF. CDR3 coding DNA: TGTGCCAGCAGTGACAGGGGGCAGAATGAGCAGTTCTTC.

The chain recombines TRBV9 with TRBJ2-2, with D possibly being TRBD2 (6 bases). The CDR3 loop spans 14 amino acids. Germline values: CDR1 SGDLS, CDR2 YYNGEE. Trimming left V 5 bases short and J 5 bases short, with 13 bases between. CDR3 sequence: CASRSGTRTGELFF. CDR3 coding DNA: TGTGCCAGCAGGTCCGGGACTCGGACCGGGGAGCTGTTTTTT.

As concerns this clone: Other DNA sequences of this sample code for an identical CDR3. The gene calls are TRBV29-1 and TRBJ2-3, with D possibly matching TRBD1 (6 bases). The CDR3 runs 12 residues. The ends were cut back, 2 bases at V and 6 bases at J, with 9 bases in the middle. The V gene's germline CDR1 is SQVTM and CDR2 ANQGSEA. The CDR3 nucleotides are TGCAGCGTTGAAAGGGGGTCGGATACGCAGTATTTT. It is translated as CSVERGSDTQYF.

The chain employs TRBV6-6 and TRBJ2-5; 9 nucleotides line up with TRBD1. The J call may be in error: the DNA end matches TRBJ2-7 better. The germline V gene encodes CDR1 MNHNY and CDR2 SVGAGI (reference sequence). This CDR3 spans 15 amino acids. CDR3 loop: CASSAGDRAIYEQYF. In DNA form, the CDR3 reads TGTGCCAGCAGCGCGGGGGACAGGGCGATCTACGAGCAGTACTTC.